The present T cell receptor beta chain was sequenced within a study of identical twins. TCRdb passed the 5' RACE reads through MiXCR, listing each CDR3 protein once. Of 250,000 to 300,000 distinct CDR3 sequences listed, 7.5% to 9.5% are singletons. This clonotype was counted a few times. The antigen remains unidentified. V was clipped by 2 bases and J by 6 bases, with 7 bases between them. Germline values: CDR1 SGHDN, CDR2 FVKESK. This CDR3 comprises 13 residues. Study observations and caveats: The study found excess low generation probability among twin-shared out-of-frame alpha sequences.

These same data were also listed under a study on yellow fever vaccine responses in identical twins.

The chain links TRBV14 to TRBJ2-2; no clear D gene. Sequencing was carried out using CD8+ T cells sorted from blood. This clonotype originated in a woman younger than 30 in good health. CDR3 sequence (DNA): TGTGCCAGCAGCCAATTTATATCCGGGGAGCTGTTTTTT. As protein: CASSQFISGELFF.